One and the same sample provided the 30 T cell receptor beta chains below, sequenced in a study of regulatory T cells in long-lasting Graves disease. CDR3 regions were amplified by Arm-PCR using iRepertoire HTBI primers to build TCR beta libraries. TCRdb redid the calling of the multiplex PCR reads with MiXCR, one entry per CDR3 protein. The repertoire consists of approximately 470,000 distinct CDR3 sequences, with about a fifth occurring once and the leading ten covering under 9%. Documented time point: persistent/refractory GD, antithyroid drugs over 5 years with positive TRAb. There was RNA extracted from PBMCs, and the TCR library was made from it. The specimen comprised peripheral blood mononuclear cells (PBMCs), sampled when the disease was refractory, from a patient treated with antithyroid drugs. The receptors derive from a female donor with Graves disease.

V and J are TRBV5-1 and TRBJ2-4, with D possibly being TRBD1 (6 bases). Germline assignment: CDR1 SGHRS and CDR2 YFSETQ. Between the trimmed V and J ends, which lost 4 bases and 2 bases, there was a span of 16 bases. This CDR3 region has 16 residues. In DNA form, the CDR3 reads TGCGCCAGCAGCACGACTCAGGGGTTGCCCAAAAACATTCAGTACTTC. Translating gives CASSTTQGLPKNIQYF.

This clonotype turned up a few times. V usage is TRBV27 and J usage is TRBJ2-5; D ambiguous. The CDR3 consists of 14 residues. The germline V and J ends were trimmed by 3 bases and 2 bases, with 10 bases remaining between them. Germline V gene data show CDR1 as MNHEY and CDR2 as SMNVEV (reference sequence). CDR3 nucleotide sequence: TGTGCCAGCAGTTTCCAACAGAATCAAGAGACCCAGTACTTC. This codes for CASSFQQNQETQYF.

This clonotype appeared many times. This chain uses TRBV28 with TRBJ2-5, with D maybe TRBD1 (6 bases). Germline V gene lookup returns CDR1 MDHEN and CDR2 SYDVKM. This CDR3 comprises 15 residues. V gave up 5 bases and J gave up 1 base, with 14 bases separating them. CDR3 in DNA: TGTGCCAGCAGTCCCGGGACAACCTCCCAAGAGACCCAGTACTTC. It yields the protein CASSPGTTSQETQYF.

The V gene is TRBV3-1, the J gene TRBJ1-1, with a weak D call TRBD1 (6 bases). Germline V CDR1 and CDR2: LGHDT, YNNKEL (reference sequence). The length of the CDR3 is 14 residues. The V end was cut by 4 bases, the J end by 1 base, with 10 bases between. In DNA, the CDR3 is TGTGCCAGCAGCCTTTCGGACAGGAACACTGAAGCTTTCTTT. Amino acids: CASSLSDRNTEAFF. The full variable domain, rest sourced from reference TRBV3-1 and TRBJ1-1, is DTAVSQTPKYLVTQMGNDKSIKCEQNLGHDTMYWYKQDSKKFLKIMFSYNNKELIINETVPNRFSPKSPDKAHLNLHINSLELGDSAVYFCASSLSDRNTEAFFGQGTRLTVV.

This clonotype was observed many times. This rearrangement joins TRBV28 to TRBJ1-5; 7 bases align to TRBD1. V lost 3 bases and J lost 6; bases outside the gene matches: 5. Germline lookup yields CDR1 MDHEN and CDR2 SYDVKM. The CDR3 extends over 14 amino acids. The CDR3 spells CASSFEGAVQPQHF. In nucleotides, the CDR3 is TGTGCCAGCAGTTTTGAGGGGGCTGTTCAGCCCCAGCATTTT.

The chain couples TRBV19 to TRBJ1-1; D is uncertain. In germline, CDR1 is LNHDA, CDR2 SQIVND (reference sequence). V lost 5 bases and J lost 1, with 5 bases in between. This CDR3 is 12 amino acids long. DNA of the CDR3: TGTGCCAGTAGTTATACGAACACTGAAGCTTTCTTT. This gives the protein CASSYTNTEAFF.

This clonotype turned up a few times. The chain uses TRBV30 and TRBJ1-5; a possible D gene is TRBD1 (5 bases). The germline V and J ends were trimmed by 0 bases and 6 bases, with 9 bases remaining between them. The CDR3 runs 13 residues. The germline gives CDR1 GTSNPN, CDR2 SVGIG (reference sequence). Here the CDR3 reads CAWSVSGGQPQHF. The CDR3 DNA follows: TGTGCCTGGAGTGTTTCCGGGGGTCAGCCCCAGCATTTT.

The rearrangement uses TRBV6-1 and TRBJ1-1; D gene unclear. Trimming pared 7 bases from V and 4 bases from J, leaving 16 bases between. CDR1 is MNHNS and CDR2 is SASEGT in the germline V gene. There are 14 residues in the CDR3. In DNA, the CDR3 is TGTGCCAGCACCGATTCCCTGACCCTCACTGAAGCTTTCTTT. This encodes CASTDSLTLTEAFF.

This chain links TRBV12-3 or TRBV12-4 with TRBJ2-2; possibly TRBD1 or TRBD2 for D (7 bases each). The germline V and J ends were trimmed by 5 bases and 4 bases, with 20 bases remaining between them. The CDR3 runs to 17 residues. The CDR3 sequence: CASSTNSGGVRTGELFF. CDR3 nucleotide sequence: TGTGCCAGCAGTACAAACTCAGGGGGGGTTCGCACCGGGGAGCTGTTTTTT.

This clonotype was detected a few times. The V gene is TRBV15, the J gene TRBJ1-3, with D hard to call. V shed 0 bases and J shed 6 bases, with 24 bases lying between them. This CDR3 is built from 19 residues. Germline CDR1 and CDR2: LNHNV and YYDKDF (reference sequence). The CDR3, as DNA: TGTGCCACCAGCAGAGATTGGCCGAACACCCGCGGGTATGAAAACACCATATATTTT. Residues: CATSRDWPNTRGYENTIYF. Full variable domain (remainder filled in from reference TRBV15 and TRBJ1-3): DAMVIQNPRYQVTQFGKPVTLSCSQTLNHNVMYWYQQKSSQAPKLLFHYYDKDFNNEADTPDNFQSRRPNTSFCFLDIRSPGLGDTAMYLCATSRDWPNTRGYENTIYFGEGSWLTVV.

The chain employs TRBV7-9 and TRBJ1-2; no clear D gene. Germline V CDR1 and CDR2: SEHNR, FQNEAQ (reference sequence). The CDR3 consists of 13 residues. V was clipped by 2 bases and J by 4 bases, with 8 bases between them. CDR3 residues: CASSLNGLYGYTF. CDR3 DNA sequence: TGTGCCAGCAGCTTAAACGGCCTCTATGGCTACACCTTC.

As concerns this clonotype: A much more abundant neighbour one base away suggests this may be a read error. The chain joins TRBV2 to TRBJ2-5; D possibly corresponds to TRBD1 (6 bases). The CDR3 covers 18 residues. Germline CDR1 and CDR2: SNHLY and FYNNEI. The CDR3, as DNA: TGTGCCAGCAGTTACGTCGGGAACAGGGTATTGAGGCAAGAGACCCAGTGCTTC. Its translation: CASSYVGNRVLRQETQCF.

The rearrangement links TRBV29-1 to TRBJ1-1; 9 bases agree with TRBD1. The V gene's germline CDR1 is SQVTM and CDR2 ANQGSEA. Trimming at V came to 3 bases and at J to 4 bases, leaving 6 bases not matched to a gene. The CDR3 contains 14 residues. The CDR3 coding sequence is TGCAGCGTTGAGGGGGACAGGGCGGCCACTGAAGCTTTCTTT. Translating it yields CSVEGDRAATEAFF.

The V call is TRBV15, the J call TRBJ1-5, with D possibly being TRBD1 (5 bases). Trimming took off 3 bases at V and 3 bases at J, with 12 bases between the two ends. CDR1 and CDR2 (germline): LNHNV, YYDKDF (reference sequence). The CDR3 is 15 residues long. The CDR3: CATSSNRDLNQPQHF. The CDR3 DNA is TGTGCCACCAGCAGCAACCGGGACCTCAATCAGCCCCAGCATTTT.

This sequence joins TRBV9 and TRBJ2-1; TRBD2 is a possible D gene (6 bases). The CDR3 loop spans 17 amino acids. V was clipped by 2 bases and J by 0 bases, with 15 bases between them. The germline CDR1 and CDR2 sequences are SGDLS and YYNGEE. CDR3 nucleotide sequence: TGTGCCAGCAGCGTCGGGAGTCTCCTTAGCTCCTACAATGAGCAGTTCTTC. Residues: CASSVGSLLSSYNEQFF.

Regarding this clonotype: A much larger clonotype is one base distant, so this may be a read error. This sequence joins TRBV7-3 and TRBJ2-2; D is perhaps TRBD2 (6 bases). CDR1 is SGHTA, CDR2 FQGTGA, per germline. The CDR3 runs 14 residues. The CDR3 bases are TGTGACAGCAGAAGGGACTCTGACTCCGGGGAGCTGTTTTTT. Protein sequence: CDSRRDSDSGELFF.

This clonotype was seen a few times. The genes are TRBV3-1 and TRBJ2-1; 9 bases are a match to TRBD2. V was pared by 3 bases and J by 3 bases, with 6 bases of the junction left unmatched. Germline lookup yields CDR1 LGHDT and CDR2 YNNKEL (reference sequence). CDR3 length: 16 residues. In DNA form, the CDR3 reads TGTGCCAGCAGCCAGGGAACTAGCGGGTACTACAATGAGCAGTTCTTC. Translation gives CASSQGTSGYYNEQFF.

This clonotype occurred a few times. J is TRBJ1-2 and V is TRBV7-3; TRBD1 matches 10 bases. Per germline, CDR1 SGHTA and CDR2 FQGTGA. This CDR3 is built from 15 residues. V shed 4 bases, J shed 7 bases, and the junction held 9 bases outside the gene matches. The CDR3 reads CASSSGPGQGVGYTF. The CDR3 nucleotides are TGTGCCAGCAGCTCCGGTCCTGGACAGGGGGTTGGCTACACCTTC.

This clonotype came up many times. CDR3 sequence: CASRRRTGEHEQYF. The CDR3 region has the DNA TGTGCCAGCAGACGCCGGACAGGGGAGCACGAGCAGTACTTC. This chain uses TRBV28 with TRBJ2-7; TRBD1 matches 9 bases. With 6 bases clipped from V and 5 bases from J, the junction kept 8 bases outside the gene matches. The length of the CDR3 is 14 residues. From germline, CDR1 is MDHEN and CDR2 SYDVKM.

This clonotype was counted only a few times. V and J are TRBV5-1 and TRBJ2-6; TRBD2 might be the D (5 bases). There are 15 residues in the CDR3. Germline V gives CDR1 SGHRS, CDR2 YFSETQ. Trimming took 4 bases from V and 0 from J, leaving 8 bases between them. CDR3 sequence: CASSGLRSGANVLTF. For the CDR3, the DNA is TGCGCCAGCAGCGGACTGCGCTCTGGGGCCAACGTCCTGACTTTC.

This chain links TRBV6-1 with TRBJ2-7; TRBD1 is a possible D gene (6 bases). This CDR3 is built from 14 residues. The germline V gene has CDR1 MNHNS and CDR2 SASEGT. The V end was cut by 9 bases, the J end by 4 bases, with 19 bases between. CDR3 in DNA: TGTGCCAGTGCTACCATCGGGACATTTTACGAGCAGTACTTC. Its translation is CASATIGTFYEQYF.

Notes on this clonotype: A clone one base away is much larger, so this may be a read error. The chain joins TRBV29-1 to TRBJ2-7; possibly TRBD1 for D (5 bases). The CDR3 length is 15 residues. Germline V CDR1 and CDR2: SQVTM, ANQGSEA. The CDR3 DNA is TGCAGCGCTGAAAGGTGGGCAGGGAAGGGGTACGAGCAGTACTTC. Translated, it gives CSAERWAGKGYEQYF.

This chain connects TRBV4-2 to TRBJ1-2; TRBD1 matches at 7 bases. In germline, CDR1 is LGHNA, CDR2 YNFKEQ. The CDR3 is made up of 16 amino acids. V shed 0 bases, J shed 6 bases, and the junction held 10 bases outside the gene matches. The DNA for the CDR3 is TGTGCCAGCAGCCAAGATCAGGGGGTCCTCATGAATGGCTACACCTTC. It yields the protein CASSQDQGVLMNGYTF.

J is TRBJ1-4 and V is TRBV27, with a tentative D call TRBD1 (5 bases). This CDR3 is 15 amino acids long. Between the trimmed V and J ends, which lost 6 bases and 3 bases, there was a span of 14 bases. Germline V CDR1 and CDR2: MNHEY, SMNVEV (reference sequence). The CDR3 loop is CASSPIGGPNEKLFF. CDR3 nucleotide sequence: TGTGCCAGCAGCCCGATCGGGGGTCCTAATGAAAAACTGTTTTTT.

This clonotype was counted ten times or more. The chain combines TRBV27 with TRBJ1-1; tentative D call: TRBD1 (5 bases). The CDR3 is 18 amino acids. The germline V gene has CDR1 MNHEY and CDR2 SMNVEV (reference sequence). Trimming cost V 5 bases and J 3 bases, with 25 bases left between them. The CDR3 nucleotides are TGTGCCAGCAGTGCCAATCCCCCCCTTCCGGGGCTGCACACTGAAGCTTTCTTT. Amino acid sequence: CASSANPPLPGLHTEAFF.

This clonotype was recorded at least ten times. The chain uses TRBV12-3 or TRBV12-4 and TRBJ2-7; perhaps TRBD1 as D (6 bases). The CDR3 has 13 amino acids. Trimming removed 3 bases from V and 7 bases from J, with 13 bases in between. In DNA, the CDR3 is TGTGCCAGCAGTTTGGGGACATCGTCTGAGCAGTACTTC. This translates into CASSLGTSSEQYF.

The chain is built from TRBV6-2 or TRBV6-3 and TRBJ2-7; D gene ambiguous. This CDR3 comprises 13 residues. Germline V CDR1 and CDR2: MNHEY, SVGEGT. Between the trimmed V and J ends, which lost 2 bases and 5 bases, there was a span of 10 bases. As DNA, the CDR3 is TGTGCCAGCAGTTACAGTGGTCAGAACGAGCAGTACTTC. Amino acids: CASSYSGQNEQYF.

V gene TRBV5-6 combines with J gene TRBJ1-2; 7 bases align to TRBD1. CDR3 length: 13 residues. The ends lost 4 bases at V and 6 bases at J; junction bases unmatched: 6. CDR1 is SGHDT, CDR2 YYEEEE, per germline. The CDR3 protein is CASSLHRGDGYTF. The CDR3 nucleotides are TGTGCCAGCAGCCTACACAGGGGAGATGGCTACACCTTC.

This clonotype was observed many times. The chain uses TRBV2 and TRBJ2-7; TRBD1 might be the D (6 bases). Trimming shortened V by 6 bases and J by 4 bases, and 13 bases separated the two germline ends. The germline gives CDR1 SNHLY, CDR2 FYNNEI. The CDR3 is made up of 13 amino acids. CDR3 amino acids: CASSKGTRYEQYF. The CDR3 region has the DNA TGTGCCAGCAGCAAGGGGACAAGGTACGAGCAGTACTTC.

This clonotype was observed at least ten times. The chain links TRBV6-1 to TRBJ1-3; D is perhaps TRBD1 (5 bases). The CDR3 is 16 residues long. CDR1 is MNHNS and CDR2 is SASEGT in the germline V gene. V gave up 5 bases and J gave up 1 base, with 15 bases separating them. CDR3 DNA sequence: TGTGCCAGCAGTCCCGACCCGGGGCGGTCTGGAAACACCATATATTTT. This gives the protein CASSPDPGRSGNTIYF.